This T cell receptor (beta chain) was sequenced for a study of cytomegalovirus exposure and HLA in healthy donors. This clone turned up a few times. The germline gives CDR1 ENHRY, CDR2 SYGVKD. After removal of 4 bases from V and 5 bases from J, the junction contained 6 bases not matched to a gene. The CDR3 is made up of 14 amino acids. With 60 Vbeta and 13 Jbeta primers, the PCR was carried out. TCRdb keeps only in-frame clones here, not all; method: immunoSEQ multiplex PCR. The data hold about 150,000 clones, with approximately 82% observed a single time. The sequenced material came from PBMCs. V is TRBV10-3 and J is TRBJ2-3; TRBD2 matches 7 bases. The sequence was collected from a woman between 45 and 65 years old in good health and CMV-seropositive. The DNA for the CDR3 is TGTGCCATCAGTGGGGGAGGGAGTGTAGATACGCAGTATTTT. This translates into CAISGGGSVDTQYF.